This record covers a single TCR beta chain. Recipients were bled about 28 days pretransplant and at posttransplant days 30, 100, 180. Generated by immunoSEQ multiplex PCR, the TCRdb table keeps only in-frame clones and is missing some. The table has some 15,000 clones, 85% to 90% seen once; the top ten hold 3.5% to 5%. This sample was included in a study of T cell clonotyping in hematopoietic cell transplantation. The TCR sequence derives from a male patient in his sixties who had an allogeneic stem cell transplant from a related donor, so the T cells may come from the graft donor. Some clones in this sample may be carry-over from other donors' samples. Sequenced material: PBMCs, taken 100 days after allogeneic stem cell transplant.

Here the CDR3 reads CASSQEPGGNTEAFF. The CDR3 coding sequence is TGCGCCAGCAGCCAAGAGCCGGGTGGGAACACTGAAGCTTTCTTT. The chain uses TRBV4-3 and TRBJ1-1; D unclear. The V gene lost 0 bases and the J gene lost 1 base, with 9 bases spanning the gap. This CDR3 has 15 residues. Germline V CDR1 and CDR2: LGHNA, YSLEER.